The sequence of this TCR beta chain was determined in a study of cytomegalovirus exposure and HLA in healthy donors. While unrecorded immune exposures were likely, the donors were nominally healthy when sampled. A remark on this clone: Its antigen remains unknown.

60 Vbeta and 13 Jbeta primers were used in PCR. The protocol was immunoSEQ multiplex PCR, while the TCRdb copy is restricted to in-frame clones and leaves out a portion. The sample lists fewer than 200,000 clones, 87% occurring once. Germline CDR1 and CDR2: GTSNPN and SVGIG (reference sequence). This CDR3 has 12 residues. V was trimmed by 3 bases and J by 9 bases, leaving 12 bases between them. Points from the study as a whole: In a later analysis, TCR beta V- and J-gene trimming was associated with a missense DCLRE1C variant.

The material sequenced was PBMCs. The chain carries TRBV30 and TRBJ2-1; tentatively, D is TRBD2 (5 bases). This clonotype was sampled from a girl under three years old in good health and CMV-seronegative. Here the CDR3 DNA reads TGTGCCTGGAGCCTCACTAGTGTTGAGCAGTTCTTC. Translated: CAWSLTSVEQFF.